A single sample is the source of the 26 T cell receptor beta chains below, sequenced in a study of beta chain features in type 1 diabetes (dated by TCRdb to 2016 to 2018). Library preparation was by the immunoSEQ multiplex PCR assay. The High Capacity cDNA Reverse Transcription Kit was used to reverse transcribe all of the isolated RNA, meaning that expressed TCRB transcripts were what got sequenced. Held by TCRdb, this immuneACCESS table contains in-frame sequences only and omits some clones. Under half of the omission traces to an unresolved V gene where checked; the cause of the rest is unknown. The sample table lists over 120,000 clones, more than 9% of them with a count of one. Of the sample, around 1.2% falls within the top ten clones. Source material: naive CD4+ T cells from blood. The cell subset or site label on this specimen signifies: true naive CD4+ T cells. Every receptor here comes from a man aged 18-30 years in good health.

The rearrangement links TRBV2 to TRBJ1-2, with 10 bases matching TRBD1. The CDR3 contains 14 residues. Trimming took 8 bases from V and 4 from J; bases not matched to a gene: 7. The germline CDR1 and CDR2 sequences are SNHLY and FYNNEI. Here the CDR3 reads CASHRQGAGYGYTF. The CDR3 coding sequence is TGTGCCAGCCATCGACAGGGGGCCGGCTATGGCTACACCTTC.

This clone was counted only a few times. V and J are TRBV19 and TRBJ2-6; D is undetermined. The V and J ends lost 8 bases and 2 bases respectively, with 10 bases between them. This CDR3 comprises 14 residues. Germline values: CDR1 LNHDA, CDR2 SQIVND (reference sequence). The CDR3 reads CASRESTGANVLTF. The DNA of the CDR3 is TGTGCCAGTCGTGAGTCAACTGGGGCCAACGTCCTGACTTTC.

The V call is TRBV11-2, the J call TRBJ2-7; the match to TRBD1 covers 11 bases. The length of the CDR3 is 16 residues. V was pared by 0 bases and J by 4 bases, with 5 bases of the junction left unmatched. CDR1 is SGHAT, CDR2 FQNNGV, per germline. CDR3 amino acids: CASSLDIGQGAYEQYF. The CDR3 nucleotides are TGTGCCAGCAGCTTAGATATCGGACAGGGGGCTTACGAGCAGTACTTC.

In this sample, this clone turned up a few times. J is TRBJ2-2 and V is TRBV5-4, with D perhaps TRBD2 (6 bases). V was shortened by 3 bases and J by 0 bases, with 9 bases between the two germline ends. This CDR3 has 15 amino acids. CDR1 is SGHNT, CDR2 YYREEE, per germline (reference sequence). CDR3 loop: CASSSGLTNTGELFF. CDR3 in DNA: TGTGCCAGCAGCTCCGGACTAACGAACACCGGGGAGCTGTTTTTT.

The rearrangement joins TRBV5-6 to TRBJ2-1, with TRBD2 identical over 12 bases. The CDR3 runs to 17 residues. CDR1 and CDR2 (germline): SGHDT, YYEEEE. The trim removed 3 bases at V and 4 bases at J, leaving 8 bases unmatched. CDR3: CASSSPASGGVYNEQFF. CDR3 nucleotides: TGTGCCAGCAGCTCGCCGGCTAGCGGGGGGGTGTACAATGAGCAGTTCTTC.

This clone was counted between two and nine times. The chain joins TRBV7-8 to TRBJ2-7, with TRBD1 matching 9 bases. CDR1 is SGHVS, CDR2 FQNEAQ, per germline. The V and J ends lost 1 base and 3 bases, in that order; junction bases with no gene match: 1. CDR3 size: 14 residues. In DNA form, the CDR3 reads TGTGCCAGCAGCTTAGGACAGGGGGTCTACGAGCAGTACTTC. As protein: CASSLGQGVYEQYF.

This clone was seen a handful of times. This rearrangement joins TRBV7-9 to TRBJ1-2; D is unclear. Trimming shortened V by 1 base and J by 10 bases, and 4 bases separated the two germline ends. CDR1 is SEHNR and CDR2 is FQNEAQ in the germline V gene (reference sequence). This CDR3 is built from 10 residues. As DNA, the CDR3 is TGTGCCAGCAGCTTAGGGCCCTACACCTTC. As protein: CASSLGPYTF.

The chain is built from TRBV7-6 and TRBJ2-1, with D perhaps TRBD1 (6 bases). V was pared by 6 bases and J by 8 bases, with 14 bases between. The CDR3 has 13 amino acids. CDR1 is SGHVS and CDR2 is FNYEAQ in the germline V gene. CDR3 sequence (DNA): TGTGCCAGCAGTTCCAGGGGTAGGGATGAGCAGTTCTTC. It is translated as CASSSRGRDEQFF.

The genes are TRBV11-2 and TRBJ1-2, with D unclear. The CDR3 loop spans 12 amino acids. CDR1 is SGHAT and CDR2 is FQNNGV in the germline V gene. V lost 5 bases to trimming and J lost 5 bases, with 9 bases between them. CDR3 sequence: CASSGSGYGYTF. For the CDR3, the DNA is TGTGCCAGCAGCGGGAGCGGTTATGGCTACACCTTC.

This clone came up a few times. The V call is TRBV9, the J call TRBJ2-2; D ambiguous. This CDR3 comprises 14 residues. Germline-derived CDR1 and CDR2 are SGDLS and YYNGEE. V was clipped by 0 bases and J by 1 base, with 4 bases between them. The CDR3 DNA is TGTGCCAGCAGCGTAGCAAAGAACACCGGGGAGCTGTTTTTT. Translation gives CASSVAKNTGELFF.

This clone occurred many times. At one end, the junction sequence differs from germline, possibly due to a read error. The CDR3 sequence is CASSLGTGGADF. DNA for the CDR3: TGTGCCAGCAGTTTGGGGACAGGGGGCGCGGACTTC. This sequence joins TRBV28 and TRBJ2-7; 12 bases map to TRBD1. The CDR3 runs 12 residues. In germline, CDR1 is MDHEN, CDR2 SYDVKM.

This clone has a handful of counts. CDR3 sequence reads: CASSLGQGRYNEQFF. CDR3 DNA sequence: TGTGCCAGCAGCTTGGGACAGGGCCGTTACAATGAGCAGTTCTTC. V and J are TRBV5-8 and TRBJ2-1; 7 nucleotides line up with TRBD1. Germline V gene data show CDR1 as SGHTS and CDR2 as YDEGEE. The CDR3 length is 15 residues. V was clipped by 0 bases and J by 4 bases; unmatched bases: 4.

This clone was detected a few times. The chain combines TRBV7-2 with TRBJ1-2; D is undetermined. V dropped 5 bases and J dropped 6 bases, with 13 bases sitting between them. This CDR3 is built from 13 residues. Germline lookup yields CDR1 SGHTA and CDR2 FQGNSA. The CDR3 coding sequence is TGTGCCAGCAGCCTCGGAAACAGCAATGGCTACACCTTC. This codes for CASSLGNSNGYTF.

This clone showed up just a few times. The chain couples TRBV30 to TRBJ2-5, with 8 bases fitting TRBD1. The CDR3 consists of 15 residues. V trimming: 5 bases; J trimming: 5 bases; junction bases outside the gene matches: 13. Germline lookup yields CDR1 GTSNPN and CDR2 SVGIG (reference sequence). DNA for the CDR3: TGTGCCTGGTCCTCGGGACAGGATTTTCGCGAGACCCAGTACTTC. It translates to CAWSSGQDFRETQYF.

In this sample, this clone turned up a few times. This chain uses TRBV6-1 with TRBJ1-5; perhaps TRBD1 as D (6 bases). Trimming took 7 bases from V and 4 from J, leaving 17 bases between them. This CDR3 has 15 residues. The germline CDR1 and CDR2 sequences are MNHNS and SASEGT. The CDR3 sequence is CASKSELGQNQPQHF. CDR3 DNA sequence: TGTGCCAGCAAAAGCGAGTTGGGACAAAATCAGCCCCAGCATTTT.

This clone has a handful of counts. This chain links TRBV4-3 with TRBJ1-2; the match to TRBD1 covers 11 bases. This CDR3 spans 15 amino acids. V lost 4 bases, J lost 5 bases, and 6 bases stayed unmatched. Per the germline V gene, CDR1 is LGHNA and CDR2 is YSLEER. CDR3 loop: CASSRDRGFSYGYTF. The CDR3 nucleotides are TGCGCCAGCAGCCGGGACAGGGGGTTTTCTTATGGCTACACCTTC.

The chain recombines TRBV7-9 with TRBJ2-7; 7 bases fit TRBD1. Looked up from germline, CDR1 is SEHNR and CDR2 is FQNEAQ (reference sequence). Trimming removed 5 bases from V and 1 base from J; junction bases left unmatched: 11. This CDR3 has 16 amino acids. The CDR3 DNA is TGTGCCAGCAGCCCCATTCCCGACAGGGATTCCTACGAGCAGTACTTC. It is translated as CASSPIPDRDSYEQYF.

The chain joins TRBV27 to TRBJ2-7, with TRBD1 identical over 8 bases. Trimming at V came to 3 bases and at J to 1 base, leaving 2 bases not matched to a gene. Germline V gene sequence: CDR1 MNHEY, CDR2 SMNVEV (reference sequence). This CDR3 comprises 14 residues. The CDR3 protein is CASSFDRGSYEQYF. The CDR3 DNA sequence: TGTGCCAGCAGTTTTGACAGGGGATCCTACGAGCAGTACTTC.

V is TRBV25-1 and J is TRBJ2-1, with 10 bases matching TRBD2. This CDR3 contains 15 residues. Trimming at V came to 3 bases and at J to 7 bases, leaving 6 bases not matched to a gene. CDR1 is MGHDK, CDR2 SYGVNS, per germline. CDR3 coding DNA: TGTGCCAGCAGTGAGGGGACTAGCGTAGGGAATGAGCAGTTCTTC. Translating it yields CASSEGTSVGNEQFF. Drawing the rest from reference TRBV25-1 and TRBJ2-1, the complete variable domain is EADIYQTPRYLVIGTGKKITLECSQTMGHDKMYWYQQDPGMELHLIHYSYGVNSTEKGDLSSESTVSRIRTEHFPLTLESARPSHTSQYLCASSEGTSVGNEQFFGPGTRLTVL.

For the CDR3, the DNA is TGTGCCAGCGCCGGTGGGGGGACTGGGGCCAACGTCCTGACTTTC. Its translation: CASAGGGTGANVLTF. This chain links TRBV14 with TRBJ2-6, with a tentative D call TRBD2 (6 bases). Germline assignment: CDR1 SGHDN and CDR2 FVKESK. The CDR3 sequence is 15 residues long. V lost 8 bases and J lost 2, with 13 bases in between.

The chain joins TRBV6-6 to TRBJ1-6; 8 nucleotides align to TRBD1. This CDR3 has 14 residues. Trimming took 10 bases from V and 10 from J; bases not matched to a gene: 12. Germline V CDR1 and CDR2: MNHNY, SVGAGI (reference sequence). As DNA, the CDR3 is TGTGCCATCAGGAAGGACAGGGTCGAGTCACCCCTCCACTTT. It codes for CAIRKDRVESPLHF.

This clone was counted only a few times. The CDR3 DNA reads TGTGCCAGCAGCTCTAGGAGGGTCTCCTACAATGAGCAGTTCTTC. The encoded protein is CASSSRRVSYNEQFF. The V gene is TRBV7-2, the J gene TRBJ2-1; D might be TRBD2 (6 bases). From germline, CDR1 is SGHTA and CDR2 FQGNSA. Trimming took off 4 bases at V and 0 bases at J, with 10 bases between the two ends. The CDR3 consists of 15 residues.

The chain combines TRBV2 with TRBJ2-3, with TRBD2 matching over 11 bases. V gave up 8 bases and J gave up 5 bases; unmatched junction bases: 6. Germline CDR1 SNHLY, CDR2 FYNNEI. The CDR3 is made up of 14 amino acids. The CDR3 loop is CASCLLAGGDTQYF. The CDR3 DNA follows: TGTGCCAGCTGTCTTCTAGCGGGGGGAGATACGCAGTATTTT.

There are a few counts of this clone. The rearrangement uses TRBV7-2 and TRBJ2-5; TRBD2 agrees at 9 bases. Germline CDR1 reads SGHTA; CDR2 reads FQGNSA. CDR3 size: 14 residues. V was pared by 7 bases and J by 5 bases, with 8 bases of the junction left unmatched. CDR3 sequence: CASTLLAGSETQYF. In nucleotides, the CDR3 is TGTGCCAGCACCCTGCTAGCGGGGTCTGAGACCCAGTACTTC.

The chain employs TRBV2 and TRBJ1-1, with D unclear. There are 13 residues in the CDR3. V gave up 2 bases and J gave up 1 base, with 5 bases separating them. CDR1 is SNHLY and CDR2 is FYNNEI in the germline V gene. The CDR3 DNA sequence: TGTGCCAGCAGTGAACAGTCGAACACTGAAGCTTTCTTT. Amino acid sequence: CASSEQSNTEAFF.

Many counts were recorded for this clone. This sequence joins TRBV7-2 and TRBJ2-3, with 7 bases that match TRBD2. V lost 3 bases, J lost 6 bases, and 6 bases stayed unmatched. Germline CDR1 is SGHTA and CDR2 is FQGNSA. The CDR3 spans 14 residues. The CDR3 sequence is CASSFRLAGDTQYF. CDR3 nucleotides: TGTGCCAGCAGCTTTCGACTAGCAGGGGATACGCAGTATTTT.